The 26 T cell receptor beta chains given below trace back to one sample, sequenced in a study of blood T cell repertoires in COVID-19. Profiled with immunoSEQ multiplex PCR; TCRdb holds only in-frame clones, not every one. The sample gives some 130,000 clones, 79% of which show up once; 3% to 4.5% is in the top ten. The sample comprised peripheral blood. All receptors derive from a man aged 55 to 70 with acute or convalescent COVID-19.

The gene calls are TRBV16 and TRBJ1-1; no reliable D call. V gave up 4 bases and J gave up 12 bases, with 21 bases separating them. From germline, CDR1 is KGHSY and CDR2 FQNENV. The CDR3 runs to 14 residues. CDR3 in amino acids: CASSPPETRSESFF. CDR3 sequence (DNA): TGTGCCAGCAGCCCCCCTGAGACACGTTCTGAGTCTTTCTTT.

This sequence joins TRBV13 and TRBJ2-7; 9 nucleotides align to TRBD1. The CDR3 spans 14 residues. The V segment lost 5 bases and the J segment 7 bases; nucleotides outside the gene matches: 9. Germline V lookup: CDR1 PRHDT, CDR2 FYEKMQ (reference sequence). As DNA, the CDR3 is TGTGCCAGCAGCGGGACAGGGCCCGGGAGGGAGCAGTACTTC. This encodes CASSGTGPGREQYF.

This clone was seen a few times. V and J are TRBV4-1 and TRBJ2-2; TRBD1 is a possible D gene (6 bases). Germline lookup yields CDR1 MGHRA and CDR2 YSYEKL. The CDR3 has 14 residues. Trimming shortened V by 1 base and J by 3 bases, and 6 bases separated the two germline ends. The CDR3 DNA sequence: TGCGCCAGCAGCCAAGCAGGGGACACCGGGGAGCTGTTTTTT. Residues: CASSQAGDTGELFF.

This clone was detected once. The CDR3 is CSASALAGGPGEQYF. CDR3 bases: TGCAGTGCTAGTGCACTAGCGGGAGGGCCCGGTGAGCAGTACTTC. This rearrangement joins TRBV20-1 to TRBJ2-7, with 13 bases fitting TRBD2. This CDR3 has 15 residues. V gave up 3 bases and J gave up 7 bases; unmatched junction bases: 9. The germline CDR1 and CDR2 sequences are DFQATT and SNEGSKA (reference sequence).

This clone occurred once. Germline is not matched at one junction end, which may reflect a read error. V gene TRBV28 combines with J gene TRBJ2-1; 10 bases line up with TRBD2. CDR3 size: 14 residues. Germline loops: CDR1 MDHEN, CDR2 SYDVKM. The CDR3 protein is CAARGDTASGSGVF. The CDR3 region has the DNA TGTGCCGCGAGGGGGGACACGGCTAGCGGGAGTGGGGTCTTC.

J is TRBJ1-4 and V is TRBV5-1, with 11 nucleotides matching TRBD1. J lost 8 bases, V lost 3 bases, and 3 bases had no gene match. Germline V gives CDR1 SGHRS, CDR2 YFSETQ. There are 14 residues in the CDR3. The CDR3 DNA reads as TGCGCCAGCAGCTCTGGACAGGGGGCGGAAAAACTGTTTTTT. Protein product: CASSSGQGAEKLFF.

The chain combines TRBV4-2 with TRBJ2-3; no firm D call. Deletions cut 4 bases from V and 5 bases from J, with 10 bases between. This CDR3 spans 13 amino acids. Germline CDR1 is LGHNA and CDR2 is YNFKEQ. CDR3 region: CASSPDPRDTQYF. The DNA for the CDR3 is TGTGCCAGCAGCCCAGACCCCAGAGATACGCAGTATTTT.

In its sample, this clone was seen once. The chain couples TRBV9 to TRBJ1-2; D is uncertain. V was trimmed by 0 bases and J by 5 bases, leaving 17 bases between them. Germline values: CDR1 SGDLS, CDR2 YYNGEE. This CDR3 has 16 residues. CDR3 in amino acids: CASSVDNGAVPYGYTF. DNA of the CDR3: TGTGCCAGCAGCGTAGATAACGGAGCCGTCCCTTATGGCTACACCTTC.

The chain joins TRBV6-2 or TRBV6-3 to TRBJ1-5, with a tentative D call TRBD1 (5 bases). The CDR3 runs 14 residues. V shed 4 bases and J shed 5 bases, with 12 bases lying between them. Germline lookup yields CDR1 MNHEY and CDR2 SVGEGT. CDR3 coding DNA: TGTGCCAGCAGTTCCGCGGGGACTGATCAGCCCCAGCATTTT. This gives the protein CASSSAGTDQPQHF.

The chain joins TRBV7-3 to TRBJ2-2; 9 positions match TRBD2. V dropped 5 bases and J dropped 4; count of bases not matched to a gene: 5. Germline lookup yields CDR1 SGHTA and CDR2 FQGTGA. The CDR3 loop spans 15 amino acids. The CDR3 region has the DNA TGTGCCAGCAGCCAAGGGACTAGCAGCACCGGGGAGCTGTTTTTT. Encoded protein: CASSQGTSSTGELFF.

The rearrangement uses TRBV7-3 and TRBJ2-2; D is possibly TRBD1 (7 bases). V was shortened by 5 bases and J by 1 base, with 14 bases between the two germline ends. Per the germline V gene, CDR1 is SGHTA and CDR2 is FQGTGA. This CDR3 is built from 16 residues. The CDR3 bases are TGTGCCAGCAGCGCTACAGGGGAGGTGAACACCGGGGAGCTGTTTTTT. Its protein product is CASSATGEVNTGELFF. The variable domain in full, completed from reference TRBV7-3 and TRBJ2-2, reads GAGVSQTPSNKVTEKGKYVELRCDPISGHTALYWYRQSLGQGPEFLIYFQGTGAADDSGLPNDRFFAVRPEGSVSTLKIQRTERGDSAVYLCASSATGEVNTGELFFGEGSRLTVL.

The rearrangement joins TRBV28 to TRBJ2-7, with TRBD1 matching over 8 bases. This CDR3 comprises 15 residues. CDR1 MDHEN and CDR2 SYDVKM come from the germline V gene. J was trimmed by 7 bases and V by 6 bases; bases with no gene match: 14. In nucleotides, the CDR3 is TGTGCCAGCAGATCCGGGACAGGAAGCTTTCTTGAGCAGTACTTC. Encoded protein: CASRSGTGSFLEQYF.

V usage is TRBV5-5 and J usage is TRBJ1-5, with D unclear. There are 17 residues in the CDR3. V was clipped by 3 bases and J by 5 bases, with 21 bases between them. CDR1 and CDR2 from the germline V gene are SGHKS and YYEKEE (reference sequence). The DNA of the CDR3 is TGTGCCAGCAGCTCCGTAGTGAACCAAGCATTCGATCAGCCCCAGCATTTT. It encodes CASSSVVNQAFDQPQHF. Filled out from reference TRBV5-5 and TRBJ1-5, the complete variable domain reads DAGVTQSPTHLIKTRGQQVTLRCSPISGHKSVSWYQQVLGQGPQFIFQYYEKEERGRGNFPDRFSARQFPNYSSELNVNALLLGDSALYLCASSSVVNQAFDQPQHFGDGTRLSIL.

V usage is TRBV19 and J usage is TRBJ1-5, with D possibly matching TRBD1 (5 bases). CDR1 is LNHDA, CDR2 SQIVND, per germline (reference sequence). V lost 5 bases, J lost 4 bases, and 12 bases lay in between. The CDR3 sequence is 14 residues long. CDR3 protein: CASSFRQPNQPQHF. The CDR3 nucleotides are TGTGCCAGTAGTTTCCGACAGCCTAATCAGCCCCAGCATTTT.

V gene TRBV6-4 combines with J gene TRBJ2-7; 8 nucleotides line up with TRBD2. The germline V gene encodes CDR1 MRHNA and CDR2 SNTAGT. CDR3 length: 14 residues. Losses at the gene ends were 9 bases for V and 0 bases for J; bases not matched to a gene: 7. The DNA for the CDR3 is TGTGCCAGGAGTAAACTAGCGGTCTCCTACGAGCAGTACTTC. It translates to CARSKLAVSYEQYF.

This sequence joins TRBV19 and TRBJ1-1, with D possibly matching TRBD1 (5 bases). The CDR3 length is 14 residues. V was cut by 5 bases and J by 1 base, with 11 bases left in between. The germline V gene has CDR1 LNHDA and CDR2 SQIVND (reference sequence). Here the CDR3 reads CASSPPTANTEAFF. Written as DNA, the CDR3 is TGTGCCAGTAGTCCGCCGACAGCGAACACTGAAGCTTTCTTT.

V is TRBV6-2 or TRBV6-3 and J is TRBJ2-2; the match to TRBD1 covers 7 bases. CDR3 size: 14 residues. V shed 6 bases, J shed 6 bases, and the junction held 7 bases outside the gene matches. Germline V CDR1 and CDR2: MNHEY, SVGEGT. The CDR3 here is CASSPDRVAGELFF. The CDR3 coding sequence is TGTGCCAGCAGCCCCGACAGGGTTGCCGGGGAGCTGTTTTTT.

The chain carries TRBV28 and TRBJ2-7; the match to TRBD1 covers 7 bases. After removal of 7 bases from V and 5 bases from J, the junction contained 14 bases not matched to a gene. Germline V CDR1 and CDR2: MDHEN, SYDVKM. The CDR3 is 15 amino acids. The CDR3 coding sequence is TGTGCCAGCACCCCGGCGGAACAGGGGTACCACGAGCAGTACTTC. This codes for CASTPAEQGYHEQYF.

The table lists this clone with a few counts. The genes are TRBV28 and TRBJ1-2; D might be TRBD1 (6 bases). V dropped 5 bases and J dropped 1 base, with 17 bases sitting between them. The CDR3 length is 16 residues. Per germline, CDR1 MDHEN and CDR2 SYDVKM. CDR3 sequence (DNA): TGTGCCAGCAGTCCCACAGGGTCGTGGGGTAACTATGGCTACACCTTC. It specifies CASSPTGSWGNYGYTF.

The rearrangement joins TRBV5-5 to TRBJ2-6; 7 nucleotides line up with TRBD1. The CDR3 is 19 amino acids. Germline trimming cut 5 bases from V and 0 bases from J; bases unmatched to any gene: 14. CDR1 and CDR2 from the germline V gene are SGHKS and YYEKEE (reference sequence). CDR3 coding DNA: TGTGCCAGCAGGAGTGAGGAGTGGGACAGTCGCTCTGGGGCCAACGTCCTGACTTTC. Encoded protein: CASRSEEWDSRSGANVLTF. Combining the CDR3 with reference TRBV5-5 and TRBJ2-6 gives the whole variable domain DAGVTQSPTHLIKTRGQQVTLRCSPISGHKSVSWYQQVLGQGPQFIFQYYEKEERGRGNFPDRFSARQFPNYSSELNVNALLLGDSALYLCASRSEEWDSRSGANVLTFGAGSRLTVL.

This chain connects TRBV5-1 to TRBJ1-1; 8 bases line up with TRBD1. V dropped 4 bases and J dropped 4; count of bases not matched to a gene: 9. Germline V gives CDR1 SGHRS, CDR2 YFSETQ. This CDR3 region has 15 residues. CDR3 sequence reads: CASSPQGASGTEAFF. The CDR3 DNA sequence: TGCGCCAGCAGCCCGCAGGGGGCCAGTGGCACTGAAGCTTTCTTT.

V and J are TRBV18 and TRBJ1-1, with D possibly matching TRBD1 (5 bases). This CDR3 is 13 amino acids long. Looked up from germline, CDR1 is KGHSH and CDR2 is LQKENI. Between the trimmed V and J ends, which lost 1 base and 7 bases, there was a span of 10 bases. This CDR3 is CASSPRTGHEAFF. The DNA of the CDR3 is TGTGCCAGCTCACCACGCACAGGCCATGAAGCTTTCTTT.

This sequence joins TRBV28 and TRBJ1-2; D is undetermined. Trimming pared 7 bases from V and 7 bases from J, leaving 16 bases between. Germline V gene lookup returns CDR1 MDHEN and CDR2 SYDVKM. The CDR3 has 13 residues. CDR3 loop: CASNPGGRGGYTF. The CDR3 DNA reads TGTGCCAGCAACCCAGGCGGGAGAGGTGGCTACACCTTC.

This clone was detected only a few times. J is TRBJ2-7 and V is TRBV6-6; TRBD2 matches 7 bases. The CDR3 runs to 14 residues. With 6 bases clipped from V and 0 bases from J, the junction kept 5 bases outside the gene matches. The V gene's germline CDR1 is MNHNY and CDR2 SVGAGI (reference sequence). CDR3 coding DNA: TGTGCCAGCAGCCCAACTAGCGCCTCCTACGAGCAGTACTTC. This gives the protein CASSPTSASYEQYF.

A few counts support this clone. The chain combines TRBV14 with TRBJ1-2; TRBD1 matches 7 bases. This CDR3 comprises 15 residues. V shed 2 bases, J shed 6 bases, and the junction held 9 bases outside the gene matches. CDR1 is SGHDN, CDR2 FVKESK, per germline. The CDR3 DNA reads as TGTGCCAGCAGCCAAAATCCCGGGCAGGGGGATGGCTACACCTTC. This gives the protein CASSQNPGQGDGYTF.

V and J are TRBV19 and TRBJ1-4, with D maybe TRBD1 (6 bases). The CDR3 spans 13 residues. Looked up from germline, CDR1 is LNHDA and CDR2 is SQIVND (reference sequence). V was clipped by 4 bases and J by 5 bases, with 8 bases between them. The CDR3 loop reads CASSRTGNEKLFF. In nucleotides, the CDR3 is TGTGCCAGTAGTAGAACAGGGAATGAAAAACTGTTTTTT.